This TCR beta chain was recovered during a study of blood T cell repertoires in COVID-19. Study context: Researchers got acute and convalescent COVID-19 samples from the United States, Italy and Spain. PBMCs, B-cell-depleted T cells, or T cells provided the cDNA or gDNA that made up the material.

Across under 25 US areas, participants ranged in age from roughly 18 to 95 years. Exposed study participants had met a COVID-19 case within 2 weeks before entry. Using immunoSEQ multiplex PCR, the repertoire was profiled, and TCRdb retains in-frame clones only, with some absent. The sample includes about 280,000 clones, roughly 80% of them seen just once. The CDR3 is 13 amino acids. V lost 2 bases to trimming and J lost 3 bases, with 7 bases between them. Germline V gene data show CDR1 as MNHNS and CDR2 as SASEGT. This sequence originates from a man aged 40-49 years who had been exposed to COVID-19. The sample comprised PBMCs or T cells enriched from blood (not recorded which). The rearrangement uses TRBV6-1 and TRBJ1-2, with D perhaps matching TRBD1 (5 bases). Here the CDR3 DNA reads TGTGCCAGCAGTGAAAGGGGCTACTATGGCTACACCTTC. Amino acids: CASSERGYYGYTF.